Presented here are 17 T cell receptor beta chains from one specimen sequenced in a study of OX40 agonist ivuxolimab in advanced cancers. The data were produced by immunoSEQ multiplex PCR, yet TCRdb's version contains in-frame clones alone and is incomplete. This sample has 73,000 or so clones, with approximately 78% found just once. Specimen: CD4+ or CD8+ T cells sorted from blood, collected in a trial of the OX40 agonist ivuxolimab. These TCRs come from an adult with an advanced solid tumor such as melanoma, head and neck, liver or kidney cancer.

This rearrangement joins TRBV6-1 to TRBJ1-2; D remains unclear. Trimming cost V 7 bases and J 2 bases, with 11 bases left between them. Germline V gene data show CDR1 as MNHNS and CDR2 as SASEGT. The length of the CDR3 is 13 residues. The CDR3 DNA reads TGTGCCAGCACCTTGGACGGGAACTATGGCTACACCTTC. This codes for CASTLDGNYGYTF.

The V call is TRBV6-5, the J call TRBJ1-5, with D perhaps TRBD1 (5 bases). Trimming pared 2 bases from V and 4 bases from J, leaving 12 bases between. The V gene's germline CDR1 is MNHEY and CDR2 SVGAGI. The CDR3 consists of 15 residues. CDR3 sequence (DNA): TGTGCCAGCAGTTACGGTGGGGCAGAGAATCAGCCCCAGCATTTT. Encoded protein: CASSYGGAENQPQHF.

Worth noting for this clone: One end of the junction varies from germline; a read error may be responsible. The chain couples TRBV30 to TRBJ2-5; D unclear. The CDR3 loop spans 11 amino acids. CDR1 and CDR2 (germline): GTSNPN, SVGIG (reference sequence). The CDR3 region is CAWSVTQVTNF. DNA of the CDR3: TGTGCCTGGAGTGTTACGCAGGTGACCAACTTC.

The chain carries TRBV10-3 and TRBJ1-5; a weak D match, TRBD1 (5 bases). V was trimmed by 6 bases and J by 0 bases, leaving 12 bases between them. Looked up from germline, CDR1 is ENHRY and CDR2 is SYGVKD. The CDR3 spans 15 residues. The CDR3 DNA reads TGTGCCATCAGCATCGACAGCAATAGCAATCAGCCCCAGCATTTT. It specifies CAISIDSNSNQPQHF.

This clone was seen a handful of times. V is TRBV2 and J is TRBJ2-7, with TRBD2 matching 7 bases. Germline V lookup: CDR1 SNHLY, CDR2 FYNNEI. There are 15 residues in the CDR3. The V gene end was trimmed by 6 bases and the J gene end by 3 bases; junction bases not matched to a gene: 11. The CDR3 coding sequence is TGTGCCAGCAGCGCAGCGCGGGAGATCAGCTACGAGCAGTACTTC. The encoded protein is CASSAAREISYEQYF.

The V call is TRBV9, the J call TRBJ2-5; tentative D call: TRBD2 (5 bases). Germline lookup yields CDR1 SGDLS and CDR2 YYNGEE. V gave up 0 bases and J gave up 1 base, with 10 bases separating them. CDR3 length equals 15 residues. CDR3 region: CASSVEADSQETQYF. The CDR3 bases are TGTGCCAGCAGCGTAGAGGCGGACTCCCAAGAGACCCAGTACTTC.

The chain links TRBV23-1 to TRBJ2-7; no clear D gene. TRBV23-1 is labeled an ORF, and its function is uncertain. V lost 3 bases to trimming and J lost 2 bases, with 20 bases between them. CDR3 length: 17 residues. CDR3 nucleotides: TGCGCCAGCAGTCAGACGCCCGCCGGGTGGCCGCCCTACGAGCAGTACTTC. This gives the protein CASSQTPAGWPPYEQYF.

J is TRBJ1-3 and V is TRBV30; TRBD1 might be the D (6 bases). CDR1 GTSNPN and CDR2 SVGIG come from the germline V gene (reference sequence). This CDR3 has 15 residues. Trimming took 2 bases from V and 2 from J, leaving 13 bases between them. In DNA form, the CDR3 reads TGTGCCTGGAGTACAGGGCGAGGGGCTGGAAACACCATATATTTT. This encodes CAWSTGRGAGNTIYF.

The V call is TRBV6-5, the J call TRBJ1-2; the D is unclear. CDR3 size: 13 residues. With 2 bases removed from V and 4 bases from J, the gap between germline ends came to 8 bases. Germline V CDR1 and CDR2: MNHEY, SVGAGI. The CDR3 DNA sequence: TGTGCCAGCAGTTACGACGGAGGCTATGGCTACACCTTC. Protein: CASSYDGGYGYTF.

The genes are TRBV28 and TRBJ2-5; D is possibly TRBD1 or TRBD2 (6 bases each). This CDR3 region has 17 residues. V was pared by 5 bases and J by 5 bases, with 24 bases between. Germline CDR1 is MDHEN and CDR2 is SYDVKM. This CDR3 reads CASSPSTSRGARETQYF. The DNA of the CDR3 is TGTGCCAGCAGTCCATCTACCTCGAGGGGGGCGCGGGAGACCCAGTACTTC.

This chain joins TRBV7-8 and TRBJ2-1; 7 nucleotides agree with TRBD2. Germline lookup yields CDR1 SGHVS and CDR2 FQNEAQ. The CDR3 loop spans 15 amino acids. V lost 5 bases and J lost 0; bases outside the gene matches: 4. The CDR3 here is CASSKRDSSYNEQFF. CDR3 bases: TGTGCCAGCAGCAAGCGGGATAGCTCCTACAATGAGCAGTTCTTC.

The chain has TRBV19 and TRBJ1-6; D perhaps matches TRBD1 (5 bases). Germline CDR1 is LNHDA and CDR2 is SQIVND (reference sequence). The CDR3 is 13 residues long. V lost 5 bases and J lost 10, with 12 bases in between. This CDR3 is CASSSQGGSPLHF. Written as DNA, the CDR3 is TGTGCCAGTAGTTCGCAGGGCGGGTCACCCCTCCACTTT.

The chain's CDR3 is CATSSPGGDTQYF. CDR3 DNA: TGTGCCACCAGCAGCCCCGGGGGGGATACGCAGTATTTT. The chain couples TRBV15 to TRBJ2-3; TRBD2 agrees at 7 bases. Germline CDR1 LNHNV, CDR2 YYDKDF (reference sequence). V gave up 3 bases and J gave up 6 bases; unmatched junction bases: 3. The CDR3 sequence is 13 residues long.

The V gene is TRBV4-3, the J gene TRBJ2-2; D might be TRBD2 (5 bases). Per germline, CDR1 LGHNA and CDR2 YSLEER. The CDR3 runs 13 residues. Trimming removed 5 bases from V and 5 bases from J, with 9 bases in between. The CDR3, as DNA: TGCGCCAGCAGCACCGGGGAGACCGGGGAGCTGTTTTTT. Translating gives CASSTGETGELFF.

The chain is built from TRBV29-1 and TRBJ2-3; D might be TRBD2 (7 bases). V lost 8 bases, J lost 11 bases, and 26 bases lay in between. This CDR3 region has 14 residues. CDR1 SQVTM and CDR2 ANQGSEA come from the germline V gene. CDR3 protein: CSLVDGGRGLRQYF. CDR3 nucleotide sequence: TGCAGCCTGGTGGACGGGGGGCGAGGCTTAAGGCAGTATTTT.

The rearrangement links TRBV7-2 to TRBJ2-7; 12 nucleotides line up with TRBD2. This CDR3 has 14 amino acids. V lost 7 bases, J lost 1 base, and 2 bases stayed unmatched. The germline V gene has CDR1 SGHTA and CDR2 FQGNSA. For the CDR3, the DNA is TGTGCCAGCACCGGACTAGCGGGATCCTACGAGCAGTACTTC. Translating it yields CASTGLAGSYEQYF.

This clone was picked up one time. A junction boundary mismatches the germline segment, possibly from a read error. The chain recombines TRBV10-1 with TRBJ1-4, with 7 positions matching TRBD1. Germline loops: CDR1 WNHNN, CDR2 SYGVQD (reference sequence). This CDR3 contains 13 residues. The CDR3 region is CASGETGHEKLFF. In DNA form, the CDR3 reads TGCGCCAGCGGTGAGACAGGGCACGAAAAACTGTTTTTT.